One and the same sample provided the 14 T cell receptor beta chains below, sequenced in a study of blood T cell repertoires in COVID-19. Data came from immunoSEQ multiplex PCR; TCRdb stores just in-frame clones and leaves some out. The sample lists about 160,000 clones; 70% to 90% were seen once. The source material was peripheral blood. The receptors stem from a man aged 50-59 years with active or convalescent COVID-19.

The rearrangement joins TRBV9 to TRBJ1-2; TRBD1 agrees at 7 bases. Per the germline V gene, CDR1 is SGDLS and CDR2 is YYNGEE. V was clipped by 0 bases and J by 4 bases; unmatched bases: 6. The length of the CDR3 is 15 residues. CDR3 amino acids: CASSVARGGGYGYTF. CDR3 in DNA: TGTGCCAGCAGCGTAGCTAGAGGGGGCGGCTATGGCTACACCTTC.

V is TRBV6-5 and J is TRBJ2-1, with 7 bases matching TRBD2. There are 15 residues in the CDR3. V dropped 6 bases and J dropped 5; count of bases not matched to a gene: 10. Per germline, CDR1 MNHEY and CDR2 SVGAGI. For the CDR3, the DNA is TGTGCCAGCAGGCGACCGGGCGGGGGACACAATGAGCAGTTCTTC. The encoded protein is CASRRPGGGHNEQFF.

This chain links TRBV14 with TRBJ1-3; no definite D call. There are 13 residues in the CDR3. Germline V lookup: CDR1 SGHDN, CDR2 FVKESK. V was trimmed by 1 base and J by 4 bases, leaving 5 bases between them. The CDR3 region has the DNA TGTGCCAGCAGCCAAGTCTCCGGAAACACCATATATTTT. Protein product: CASSQVSGNTIYF.

The chain links TRBV2 to TRBJ2-2; D is uncertain. Germline CDR1 reads SNHLY; CDR2 reads FYNNEI. Trimming cost V 1 base and J 0 bases, with 6 bases left between them. The CDR3 loop spans 15 amino acids. The CDR3 here is CASSEVNTNTGELFF. CDR3 DNA sequence: TGTGCCAGCAGTGAAGTAAACACGAACACCGGGGAGCTGTTTTTT.

This chain links TRBV6-4 with TRBJ2-2; no reliable D call. This CDR3 comprises 14 residues. The V end was cut by 3 bases, the J end by 5 bases, with 10 bases between. Per germline, CDR1 MRHNA and CDR2 SNTAGT. The CDR3 sequence is CASSEIASTGELFF. CDR3 bases: TGTGCCAGCAGTGAGATAGCAAGTACCGGGGAGCTGTTTTTT.

This sequence joins TRBV6-2 or TRBV6-3 and TRBJ1-5, with TRBD1 matching 8 bases. The CDR3 runs 15 residues. Germline V lookup: CDR1 MNHEY, CDR2 SVGEGT. The trim removed 5 bases at V and 1 base at J, leaving 4 bases unmatched. The CDR3 spells CASSKYRGSNQPQHF. CDR3 nucleotide sequence: TGTGCCAGCAGTAAATACAGGGGGAGCAATCAGCCCCAGCATTTT.

J is TRBJ2-3 and V is TRBV6-5; D is perhaps TRBD1 (5 bases). CDR1 and CDR2 from the germline V gene are MNHEY and SVGAGI. The length of the CDR3 is 15 residues. Trimming took off 6 bases at V and 1 base at J, with 14 bases between the two ends. CDR3 sequence reads: CASSSLGAGTDTQYF. CDR3 sequence (DNA): TGTGCCAGCAGCTCGCTTGGGGCCGGCACAGATACGCAGTATTTT.

This chain links TRBV4-2 with TRBJ2-7; 7 bases are a match to TRBD2. Looked up from germline, CDR1 is LGHNA and CDR2 is YNFKEQ. V was clipped by 3 bases and J by 2 bases; unmatched bases: 7. This CDR3 has 15 residues. Written as DNA, the CDR3 is TGTGCCAGCAGCCACGGCACTAGCGATACCTACGAGCAGTACTTC. Its translation is CASSHGTSDTYEQYF.

The chain recombines TRBV19 with TRBJ2-5, with D tentatively TRBD2 (5 bases). V gave up 4 bases and J gave up 2 bases, with 11 bases separating them. Germline CDR1 is LNHDA and CDR2 is SQIVND (reference sequence). This CDR3 contains 14 residues. CDR3: CASSNRRTQETQYF. The DNA for the CDR3 is TGTGCCAGTAGTAACCGGCGGACTCAAGAGACCCAGTACTTC.

The chain employs TRBV6-6 and TRBJ2-2, with TRBD1 identical over 9 bases. The J segment lost 7 bases and the V segment lost 8 bases, leaving 5 bases of the junction unmatched. This CDR3 has 13 residues. Germline values: CDR1 MNHNY, CDR2 SVGAGI (reference sequence). In nucleotides, the CDR3 is TGTGCCAGCGAACAGGGGGCAATCGGGGAGCTGTTTTTT. Residues: CASEQGAIGELFF.

This chain uses TRBV24-1 with TRBJ1-5; 9 nucleotides line up with TRBD1. The CDR3 loop spans 15 amino acids. V lost 4 bases and J lost 4; bases outside the gene matches: 4. Germline CDR1 and CDR2: KGHDR and SFDVKD. DNA for the CDR3: TGTGCCACCAGTGAAGTGACAGGGGGAAATCAGCCCCAGCATTTT. Protein product: CATSEVTGGNQPQHF.

CDR3 bases: TGTGCCACCAAAAAGGGAGGGGCTAACTATGGCTACACCTTC. It translates to CATKKGGANYGYTF. The chain uses TRBV15 and TRBJ1-2, with D maybe TRBD1 (5 bases). CDR3 length: 14 amino acids. Per germline, CDR1 LNHNV and CDR2 YYDKDF (reference sequence). V gave up 7 bases and J gave up 0 bases, with 12 bases separating them. The variable domain in full, with the rest retrieved from reference TRBV15 and TRBJ1-2, is DAMVIQNPRYQVTQFGKPVTLSCSQTLNHNVMYWYQQKSSQAPKLLFHYYDKDFNNEADTPDNFQSRRPNTSFCFLDIRSPGLGDTAMYLCATKKGGANYGYTFGSGTRLTVV.

This rearrangement joins TRBV13 to TRBJ2-7; perhaps TRBD2 as D (5 bases). CDR1 and CDR2 from the germline V gene are PRHDT and FYEKMQ (reference sequence). The CDR3 runs 12 residues. The V end was cut by 4 bases, the J end by 10 bases, with 14 bases between. The CDR3 DNA is TGTGCCAGCAGCTCTAGAGGACTCGATCAGTACTTC. Amino acid sequence: CASSSRGLDQYF.

A few counts support this clone. The J gene is TRBJ1-1, the V gene TRBV5-1, with TRBD1 as a possible D gene (6 bases). Germline CDR1 and CDR2: SGHRS and YFSETQ. The CDR3 consists of 14 residues. The V and J ends lost 3 bases and 1 base respectively, with 10 bases between them. The CDR3 nucleotides read TGCGCCAGCAGCTCCAGGGGCCAGAACACTGAAGCTTTCTTT. This codes for CASSSRGQNTEAFF.